The 22 T cell receptor beta chains given below trace back to one sample, sequenced in a study of cytomegalovirus exposure and HLA in healthy donors. The primer mix had 60 Vbeta and 13 Jbeta primers. The assay was immunoSEQ multiplex PCR, and TCRdb's table has in-frame clones only and misses some. This table holds 60,000 to 65,000 clones. The sequenced material came from PBMCs. These receptor sequences come from a woman under 30 in good health and CMV-seronegative.

V usage is TRBV28 and J usage is TRBJ2-6, with 8 bases matching TRBD1. V lost 2 bases to trimming and J lost 4 bases; unmatched junction nucleotides: 13. This CDR3 is 19 amino acids long. Germline CDR1 MDHEN, CDR2 SYDVKM. The CDR3 reads CASSLISRQGLSGANVLTF. The CDR3 region has the DNA TGTGCCAGCAGTTTAATTTCGAGACAGGGGTTATCGGGGGCCAACGTCCTGACTTTC.

The V and J genes are TRBV30 and TRBJ2-3; 7 nucleotides match TRBD2. Unmatched junction bases numbered 8, after V lost 0 bases and J lost 5 bases. In germline, CDR1 is GTSNPN, CDR2 SVGIG (reference sequence). CDR3 length: 15 residues. The CDR3 nucleotides read TGTGCCTGGAGTGTGGGCGCGGGAGTGGGAGATACGCAGTATTTT. This codes for CAWSVGAGVGDTQYF.

This chain connects TRBV28 to TRBJ1-2; a possible D gene is TRBD1 (6 bases). CDR3 length equals 13 residues. V was trimmed by 5 bases and J by 5 bases, leaving 12 bases between them. Germline loops: CDR1 MDHEN, CDR2 SYDVKM. CDR3: CASSQTGGYGYTF. In nucleotides, the CDR3 is TGTGCCAGCAGTCAGACAGGCGGGTATGGCTACACCTTC.

This chain joins TRBV5-1 and TRBJ2-3; D is perhaps TRBD1 (5 bases). V lost 8 bases to trimming and J lost 4 bases, with 20 bases between them. CDR1 and CDR2 (germline): SGHRS, YFSETQ. The CDR3 length is 15 residues. CDR3 sequence: CASRKTAVMADTQYF. The CDR3 nucleotides are TGCGCCAGTAGAAAGACAGCAGTAATGGCAGATACGCAGTATTTT.

The CDR3 sequence: CASSIGGWGQESNQPQHF. The CDR3 bases are TGTGCCAGTAGTATAGGGGGGTGGGGACAGGAGAGCAATCAGCCCCAGCATTTT. The V call is TRBV19, the J call TRBJ1-5; 8 nucleotides agree with TRBD1. The germline V gene has CDR1 LNHDA and CDR2 SQIVND (reference sequence). The CDR3 loop spans 18 amino acids. J was trimmed by 1 base and V by 1 base; bases with no gene match: 9.

The chain couples TRBV6-5 to TRBJ1-5; a possible D gene is TRBD1 (6 bases). The CDR3 length is 14 residues. The V and J ends lost 2 bases and 7 bases respectively, with 12 bases between them. Per the germline V gene, CDR1 is MNHEY and CDR2 is SVGAGI. CDR3 sequence: CASSYGGAMQPQHF. CDR3 nucleotides: TGTGCCAGCAGTTACGGGGGGGCTATGCAGCCCCAGCATTTT.

The chain uses TRBV6-5 and TRBJ2-3; 11 nucleotides agree with TRBD2. J gave up 4 bases and V 0 bases, and 3 bases lay outside the gene matches. The V gene's germline CDR1 is MNHEY and CDR2 SVGAGI. There are 16 residues in the CDR3. In DNA, the CDR3 is TGTGCCAGCAGTTACTCGGGACTAGCGGCTGCAGATACGCAGTATTTT. This gives the protein CASSYSGLAAADTQYF.

The chain is built from TRBV30 and TRBJ1-5; the match to TRBD1 covers 10 bases. Germline assignment: CDR1 GTSNPN and CDR2 SVGIG (reference sequence). CDR3 length: 20 residues. Germline trimming cut 1 base from V and 0 bases from J; bases unmatched to any gene: 15. CDR3 DNA: TGTGCCTGGAGTGGGCCCTATTCCGGGACAGGGGCCTATAGCAATCAGCCCCAGCATTTT. Its translation: CAWSGPYSGTGAYSNQPQHF.

The chain carries TRBV5-1 and TRBJ2-5; no reliable D call. Germline lookup yields CDR1 SGHRS and CDR2 YFSETQ. V lost 5 bases and J lost 0, with 14 bases in between. The CDR3 is 15 residues long. CDR3 loop: CASRLVMADQETQYF. CDR3 bases: TGCGCCAGCAGGCTTGTAATGGCAGACCAAGAGACCCAGTACTTC.

The chain is built from TRBV19 and TRBJ2-3; TRBD1 matches 7 bases. V shed 6 bases and J 4 bases; nucleotides not matched to a gene: 7. There are 14 residues in the CDR3. Germline V CDR1 and CDR2: LNHDA, SQIVND (reference sequence). This chain's CDR3 is CASSETGPADTQYF. The CDR3, as DNA: TGTGCCAGTAGCGAGACAGGGCCGGCAGATACGCAGTATTTT.

The chain recombines TRBV9 with TRBJ2-5, with 7 bases matching TRBD1. This CDR3 is built from 15 residues. The V segment lost 4 bases and the J segment 1 base; nucleotides outside the gene matches: 7. Germline loops: CDR1 SGDLS, CDR2 YYNGEE. The CDR3 region has the DNA TGTGCCAGCAGCCCGAAGGGGGACAGCCAAGAGACCCAGTACTTC. Its protein is CASSPKGDSQETQYF. Full variable domain (missing parts from reference TRBV9 and TRBJ2-5): DSGVTQTPKHLITATGQRVTLRCSPRSGDLSVYWYQQSLDQGLQFLIQYYNGEERAKGNILERFSAQQFPDLHSELNLSSLELGDSALYFCASSPKGDSQETQYFGPGTRLLVL.

V usage is TRBV4-1 and J usage is TRBJ2-7; TRBD2 matches 10 bases. Germline lookup yields CDR1 MGHRA and CDR2 YSYEKL. Trimming cost V 2 bases and J 2 bases; bases outside gene matches: 0. The CDR3 is 14 residues long. This chain's CDR3 is CASSQLAGAYEQYF. The DNA of the CDR3 is TGCGCCAGCAGCCAACTAGCGGGGGCCTACGAGCAGTACTTC.

The chain is built from TRBV30 and TRBJ2-2; no reliable D call. The CDR3 consists of 11 residues. Germline V CDR1 and CDR2: GTSNPN, SVGIG (reference sequence). The V and J ends lost 0 bases and 7 bases respectively, with 3 bases between them. CDR3 amino acids: CAWSVGGELFF. DNA of the CDR3: TGTGCCTGGAGTGTCGGCGGGGAGCTGTTTTTT.

The J gene is TRBJ1-5, the V gene TRBV19; D is unclear. The CDR3 loop spans 12 amino acids. Germline CDR1 reads LNHDA; CDR2 reads SQIVND (reference sequence). V lost 3 bases, J lost 5 bases, and 5 bases lay in between. CDR3 nucleotide sequence: TGTGCCAGTAGTATCCAGGATCAGCCCCAGCATTTT. Translating it yields CASSIQDQPQHF.

The chain is built from TRBV4-1 and TRBJ1-1; 10 bases line up with TRBD1. Germline values: CDR1 MGHRA, CDR2 YSYEKL. Germline trimming cut 6 bases from V and 1 base from J; bases unmatched to any gene: 8. The CDR3 contains 16 residues. In DNA form, the CDR3 reads TGCGCCAGCAGGGTTTTGGGACAGGGGACGAACACTGAAGCTTTCTTT. Amino acid sequence: CASRVLGQGTNTEAFF.

The chain uses TRBV25-1 and TRBJ2-5; 11 bases agree with TRBD2. From germline, CDR1 is MGHDK and CDR2 SYGVNS. J lost 2 bases, V lost 3 bases, and 2 bases had no gene match. The CDR3 contains 15 residues. CDR3: CASSDRTSGQETQYF. The CDR3 DNA sequence: TGTGCCAGCAGTGACCGGACTAGCGGGCAAGAGACCCAGTACTTC.

This chain links TRBV27 with TRBJ1-2; 10 positions match TRBD1. CDR3 length equals 15 residues. V shed 3 bases, J shed 8 bases, and the junction held 9 bases outside the gene matches. From germline, CDR1 is MNHEY and CDR2 SMNVEV (reference sequence). The CDR3 nucleotides read TGTGCCAGCAGTTTTTCTGGACAGGGGGGGAACGGCTACACCTTC. It codes for CASSFSGQGGNGYTF.

The gene calls are TRBV6-1 and TRBJ1-2, with 10 bases identical to TRBD1. J lost 5 bases, V lost 6 bases, and 9 bases had no gene match. CDR1 and CDR2 (germline): MNHNS, SASEGT. The CDR3 runs 15 residues. CDR3 region: CASRAAGTGVYGYTF. The CDR3 DNA is TGTGCCAGCAGGGCAGCCGGGACAGGGGTTTATGGCTACACCTTC.

The genes are TRBV19 and TRBJ1-3; D gene ambiguous. Trimming removed 1 base at V and 0 bases at J, with 13 bases between. This CDR3 is built from 17 residues. From germline, CDR1 is LNHDA and CDR2 SQIVND (reference sequence). CDR3: CASSIGRSRGSGNTIYF. Here the CDR3 DNA reads TGTGCCAGTAGTATAGGGAGGAGCCGTGGCTCTGGAAACACCATATATTTT. Drawing the rest from reference TRBV19 and TRBJ1-3, the complete variable domain is DGGITQSPKYLFRKEGQNVTLSCEQNLNHDAMYWYRQDPGQGLRLIYYSQIVNDFQKGDIAEGYSVSREKKESFPLTVTSAQKNPTAFYLCASSIGRSRGSGNTIYFGEGSWLTVV.

The V call is TRBV29-1, the J call TRBJ2-5; the match to TRBD2 covers 13 bases. V lost 8 bases and J lost 4; bases outside the gene matches: 10. Germline V gene lookup returns CDR1 SQVTM and CDR2 ANQGSEA. The CDR3 totals 15 residues. The CDR3 DNA reads as TGCAGCACCCGGACTAGCGGGAGTTTCGGAGAGACCCAGTACTTC. Protein: CSTRTSGSFGETQYF.

This chain joins TRBV4-1 and TRBJ1-2, with D tentatively TRBD1 (6 bases). Trimming cost V 2 bases and J 4 bases, with 14 bases left between them. The CDR3 is 15 amino acids. Germline-derived CDR1 and CDR2 are MGHRA and YSYEKL. This CDR3 reads CASSQIQGIGYGYTF. DNA for the CDR3: TGCGCCAGCAGCCAAATACAGGGTATAGGCTATGGCTACACCTTC.

V and J are TRBV29-1 and TRBJ2-1, with D tentatively TRBD2 (5 bases). This CDR3 is 14 amino acids long. V dropped 7 bases and J dropped 3 bases, with 16 bases sitting between them. The V gene's germline CDR1 is SQVTM and CDR2 ANQGSEA. CDR3 nucleotide sequence: TGCAGCGGGGCCAGGAGGTCTTACTACAATGAGCAGTTCTTC. The encoded protein is CSGARRSYYNEQFF.